The 6 T cell receptor beta chains reported below all come from one sample, sequenced in a study of T cell responses to AZD1222 COVID-19 vaccine. Only in-frame clones appear in the TCRdb table, and some are missing; sequencing was by immunoSEQ multiplex PCR. The sample holds about 180,000 clones, around 91% seen once. Here the sequenced sample was peripheral blood, taken on day 0 of AZD1222 vaccination. These receptors were collected from an adult in good health.

DNA of the CDR3: TGTGCCAGCAGCCCCTCCCCTGGTAGGGCCGGCACAGATACGCAGTATTTT. Translating it yields CASSPSPGRAGTDTQYF. J is TRBJ2-3 and V is TRBV3-1 (or the pseudogene TRBV3-2), with D uncertain. Germline loops: CDR1 LGHDT, CDR2 YNNKEL (reference sequence). The V gene lost 4 bases and the J gene lost 1 base, with 18 bases spanning the gap. This CDR3 has 17 amino acids.

The chain carries TRBV5-1 and TRBJ1-1; TRBD1 might be the D (5 bases). Germline V gives CDR1 SGHRS, CDR2 YFSETQ. V was shortened by 0 bases and J by 10 bases, with 10 bases between the two germline ends. This CDR3 spans 12 amino acids. Here the CDR3 reads CASSLVGGGAFF. The CDR3 DNA sequence: TGCGCCAGCAGCTTGGTCGGGGGTGGAGCTTTCTTT.

The V gene is TRBV5-6, the J gene TRBJ2-1; 9 bases match TRBD2. The V gene's germline CDR1 is SGHDT and CDR2 YYEEEE. CDR3 length: 16 amino acids. After removal of 1 base from V and 0 bases from J, the junction contained 2 bases not matched to a gene. The CDR3 is CASSLQRGASYNEQFF. CDR3 sequence (DNA): TGTGCCAGCAGCTTGCAGCGGGGGGCCTCCTACAATGAGCAGTTCTTC. Using reference TRBV5-6 and TRBJ2-1 for the parts outside the CDR3, the full variable domain is DAGVTQSPTHLIKTRGQQVTLRCSPKSGHDTVSWYQQALGQGPQFIFQYYEEEERQRGNFPDRFSGHQFPNYSSELNVNALLLGDSALYLCASSLQRGASYNEQFFGPGTRLTVL.

The rearrangement links TRBV10-1 to TRBJ1-1; D gene ambiguous. Germline values: CDR1 WNHNN, CDR2 SYGVQD (reference sequence). Trimming pared 0 bases from V and 5 bases from J, leaving 13 bases between. The CDR3 loop spans 15 amino acids. The CDR3 DNA follows: TGCGCCAGCAGTGAGTCGTGGGAAGGGAAAACTGAAGCTTTCTTT. It codes for CASSESWEGKTEAFF.

This clone was detected only once. The rearrangement uses TRBV27 and TRBJ1-1, with 7 positions matching TRBD1. The CDR3 sequence is 16 residues long. Unmatched junction bases numbered 18, after V lost 4 bases and J lost 10 bases. CDR1 MNHEY and CDR2 SMNVEV come from the germline V gene (reference sequence). The CDR3 region has the DNA TGTGCCAGCAGTTCAGACCTACAGGGGCGAAGGGGAACAGCTTTCTTT. Translation gives CASSSDLQGRRGTAFF.

The chain joins TRBV5-8 to TRBJ1-4; D is uncertain. V lost 1 base to trimming and J lost 0 bases, with 16 bases between them. The CDR3 sequence is 18 residues long. Germline CDR1 is SGHTS and CDR2 is YDEGEE. CDR3 protein: CASSLLPLYDATNEKLFF. The CDR3 nucleotides read TGTGCCAGCAGCTTGCTTCCACTCTACGACGCAACTAATGAAAAACTGTTTTTT.